This T cell receptor beta chain was recovered during a study of cytomegalovirus exposure and HLA in healthy donors. General study results and limits: The classifier was said to identify cytomegalovirus status with high specificity and sensitivity. The authors confirmed in vitro that three CMV-associated chains were specific for CMV antigens. Most sequenced TCRs were rare (though some public TCRs occurred in many donors). Cytomegalovirus association was assigned to around 150 TCR beta chains.

About this clone itself: Its matching antigen is unknown.

Libraries were prepared by immunoSEQ multiplex PCR; TCRdb keeps only in-frame clonotypes and omits some of them. Here the sample spans over 60,000 clones, approximately 96% being singletons. Germline-derived CDR1 and CDR2 are MNHEY and SVGAGI. The CDR3 contains 16 residues. Trimming at V came to 4 bases and at J to 5 bases, leaving 9 bases not matched to a gene. The sequenced sample was PBMCs. The source is a man younger than 30 in good health and CMV-seronegative. This chain uses TRBV6-5 with TRBJ2-1; 9 bases match TRBD1. The CDR3 protein is CASSFHQGQGHNEQFF. The CDR3 coding sequence is TGTGCCAGCAGTTTCCACCAAGGACAGGGGCACAATGAGCAGTTCTTC.